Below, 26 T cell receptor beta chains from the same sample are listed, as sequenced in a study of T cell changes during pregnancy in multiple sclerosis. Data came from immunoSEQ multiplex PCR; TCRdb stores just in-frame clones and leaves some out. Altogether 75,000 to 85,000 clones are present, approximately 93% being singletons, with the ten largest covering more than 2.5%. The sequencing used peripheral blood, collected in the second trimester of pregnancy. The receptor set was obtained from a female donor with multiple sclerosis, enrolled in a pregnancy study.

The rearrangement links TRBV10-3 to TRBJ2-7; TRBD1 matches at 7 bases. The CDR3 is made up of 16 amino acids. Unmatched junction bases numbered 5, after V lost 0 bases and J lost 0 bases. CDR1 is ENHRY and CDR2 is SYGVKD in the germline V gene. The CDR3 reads CAISESGQGDSYEQYF. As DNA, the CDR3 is TGTGCCATCAGTGAGTCGGGTCAGGGGGACTCCTACGAGCAGTACTTC.

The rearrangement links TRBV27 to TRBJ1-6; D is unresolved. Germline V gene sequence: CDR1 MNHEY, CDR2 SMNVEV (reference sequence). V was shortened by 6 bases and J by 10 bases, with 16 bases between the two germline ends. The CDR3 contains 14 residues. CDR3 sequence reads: CASSPTTGMSPLHF. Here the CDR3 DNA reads TGTGCCAGCAGCCCTACCACGGGTATGTCACCCCTCCACTTT.

The CDR3 sequence is CASSLAASGVTLEQYF. The CDR3 bases are TGTGCCAGCAGCTTAGCGGCTAGCGGGGTAACCTTGGAGCAGTACTTC. This chain joins TRBV7-6 and TRBJ2-7; TRBD2 agrees at 9 bases. The CDR3 runs to 16 residues. Germline V CDR1 and CDR2: SGHVS, FNYEAQ. Losses at the gene ends were 0 bases for V and 7 bases for J; bases not matched to a gene: 10.

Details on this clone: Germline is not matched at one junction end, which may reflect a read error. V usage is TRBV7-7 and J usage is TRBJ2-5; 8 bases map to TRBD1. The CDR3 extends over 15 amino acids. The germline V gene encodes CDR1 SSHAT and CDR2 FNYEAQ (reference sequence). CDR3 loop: CASSRDRGAQETQYF. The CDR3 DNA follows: TGTGCTAGCAGCCGAGACAGGGGCGCCCAAGAGACCCAGTACTTC. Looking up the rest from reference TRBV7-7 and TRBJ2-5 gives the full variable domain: GAGVSQSPRYKVTKRGQDVTLRCDPISSHATLYWYQQALGQGPEFLTYFNYEAQPDKSGLPSDRFSAERPEGSISTLTIQRTEQRDSAMYRCASSRDRGAQETQYFGPGTRLLVL.

In nucleotides, the CDR3 is TGTGCCAGCAGCCGGCGGGAGCACACGCAGTATTTT. Its protein product is CASSRREHTQYF. V gene TRBV7-9 combines with J gene TRBJ2-3; 7 bases map to TRBD2. The V and J ends lost 5 bases and 9 bases, in that order; junction bases with no gene match: 5. The CDR3 runs to 12 residues. Germline assignment: CDR1 SEHNR and CDR2 FQNEAQ (reference sequence).

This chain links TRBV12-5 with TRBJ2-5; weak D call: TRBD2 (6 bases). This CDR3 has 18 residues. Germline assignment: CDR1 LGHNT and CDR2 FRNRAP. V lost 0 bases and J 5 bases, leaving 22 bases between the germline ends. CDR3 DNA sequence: TGTGCTAGTGGTTTGGTAGGGGAGGCAGGGAGTGGCCTTGAGACCCAGTACTTC. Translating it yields CASGLVGEAGSGLETQYF.

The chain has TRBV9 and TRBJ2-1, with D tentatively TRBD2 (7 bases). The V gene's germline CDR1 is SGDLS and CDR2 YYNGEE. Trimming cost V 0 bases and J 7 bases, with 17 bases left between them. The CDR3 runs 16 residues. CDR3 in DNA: TGTGCCAGCAGCGTAGATAGGGGGGGGGCCGGGAATGAGCAGTTCTTC. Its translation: CASSVDRGGAGNEQFF.

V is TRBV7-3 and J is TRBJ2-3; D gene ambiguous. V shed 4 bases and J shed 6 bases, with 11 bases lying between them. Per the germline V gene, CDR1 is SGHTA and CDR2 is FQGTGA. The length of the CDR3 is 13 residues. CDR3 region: CASSSPAGDTQYF. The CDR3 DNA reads TGTGCCAGCAGCTCCCCAGCCGGGGATACGCAGTATTTT. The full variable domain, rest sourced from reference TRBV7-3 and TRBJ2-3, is GAGVSQTPSNKVTEKGKYVELRCDPISGHTALYWYRQSLGQGPEFLIYFQGTGAADDSGLPNDRFFAVRPEGSVSTLKIQRTERGDSAVYLCASSSPAGDTQYFGPGTRLTVL.

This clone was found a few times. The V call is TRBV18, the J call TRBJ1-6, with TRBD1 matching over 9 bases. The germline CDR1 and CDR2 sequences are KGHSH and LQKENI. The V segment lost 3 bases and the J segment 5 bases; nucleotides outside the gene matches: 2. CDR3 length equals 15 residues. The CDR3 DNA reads TGTGCCAGCTCACCCGGGACAGGGAATAATTCACCCCTCCACTTT. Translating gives CASSPGTGNNSPLHF.

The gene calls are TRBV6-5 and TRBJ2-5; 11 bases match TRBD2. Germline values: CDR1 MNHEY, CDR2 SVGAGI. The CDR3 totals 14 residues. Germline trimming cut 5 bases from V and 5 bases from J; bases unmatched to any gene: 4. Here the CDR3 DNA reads TGTGCCAGCAGTGCACTAGCGGGGGTGGAGACCCAGTACTTC. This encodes CASSALAGVETQYF.

The CDR3 DNA reads TGTGCCAGCAGCGTAGCCCAGTCCTATAATTCACCCCTCCACTTT. Protein product: CASSVAQSYNSPLHF. J is TRBJ1-6 and V is TRBV9; no reliable D call. Looked up from germline, CDR1 is SGDLS and CDR2 is YYNGEE. V shed 0 bases and J shed 1 base, with 5 bases lying between them. The CDR3 contains 15 residues.

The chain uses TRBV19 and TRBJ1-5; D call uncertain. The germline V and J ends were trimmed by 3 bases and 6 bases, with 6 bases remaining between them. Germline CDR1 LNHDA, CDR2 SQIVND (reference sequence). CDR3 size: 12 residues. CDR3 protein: CASSIIPQPQHF. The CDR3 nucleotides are TGTGCCAGTAGTATTATCCCTCAGCCCCAGCATTTT.

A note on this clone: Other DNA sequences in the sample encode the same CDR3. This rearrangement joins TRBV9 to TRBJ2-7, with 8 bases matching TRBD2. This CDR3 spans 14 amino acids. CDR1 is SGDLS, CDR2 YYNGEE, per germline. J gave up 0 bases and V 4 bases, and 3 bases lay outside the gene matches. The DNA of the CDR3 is TGTGCCAGCAGCCCGGGGGGGGGCTCCTACGAGCAGTACTTC. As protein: CASSPGGGSYEQYF.

The CDR3 sequence is CASSLGTGGYEQYF. CDR3 nucleotide sequence: TGCGCCAGCAGCTTGGGGACAGGGGGCTACGAGCAGTACTTC. V usage is TRBV5-1 and J usage is TRBJ2-7; 10 bases map to TRBD1. Germline assignment: CDR1 SGHRS and CDR2 YFSETQ. The CDR3 consists of 14 residues. The J segment lost 3 bases and the V segment lost 0 bases, leaving 0 bases of the junction unmatched.

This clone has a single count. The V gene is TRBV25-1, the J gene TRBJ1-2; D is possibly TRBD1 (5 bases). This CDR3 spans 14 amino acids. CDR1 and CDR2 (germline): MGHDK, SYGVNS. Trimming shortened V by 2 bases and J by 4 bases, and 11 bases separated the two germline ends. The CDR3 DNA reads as TGTGCCAGCAGTGAACCCAGGGATGGCTATGGCTACACCTTC. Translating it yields CASSEPRDGYGYTF.

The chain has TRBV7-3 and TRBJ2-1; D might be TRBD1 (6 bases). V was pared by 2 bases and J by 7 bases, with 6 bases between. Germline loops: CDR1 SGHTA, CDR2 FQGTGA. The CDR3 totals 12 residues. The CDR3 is CASSLDRNEQFF. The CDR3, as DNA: TGTGCCAGCAGCTTAGACAGGAATGAGCAGTTCTTC.

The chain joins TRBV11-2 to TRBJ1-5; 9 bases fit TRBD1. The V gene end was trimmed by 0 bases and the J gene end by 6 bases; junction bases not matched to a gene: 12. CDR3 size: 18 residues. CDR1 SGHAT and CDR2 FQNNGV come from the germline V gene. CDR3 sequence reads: CASSLDPGQGGRRQPQHF. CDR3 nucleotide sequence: TGTGCCAGCAGCTTAGATCCGGGACAGGGAGGTCGACGTCAGCCCCAGCATTTT.

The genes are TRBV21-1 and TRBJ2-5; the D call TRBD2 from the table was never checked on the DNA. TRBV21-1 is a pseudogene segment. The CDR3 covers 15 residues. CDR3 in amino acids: CASSRGTSGKETQYF. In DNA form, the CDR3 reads TGTGCCAGCAGCAGAGGGACTAGCGGAAAAGAGACCCAGTACTTC.

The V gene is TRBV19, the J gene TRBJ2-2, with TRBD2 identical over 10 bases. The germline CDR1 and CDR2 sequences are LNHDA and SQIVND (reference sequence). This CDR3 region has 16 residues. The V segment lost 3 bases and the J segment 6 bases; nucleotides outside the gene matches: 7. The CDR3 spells CASSIRSGGSPGELFF. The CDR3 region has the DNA TGTGCCAGTAGTATTCGTAGCGGGGGGTCCCCCGGGGAGCTGTTTTTT.

The CDR3 DNA is TGTGCCAGCAGCTTGGAGGGACAGGGGAACTATGGCTACACCTTC. The encoded protein is CASSLEGQGNYGYTF. The rearrangement links TRBV5-4 to TRBJ1-2; TRBD1 aligns across 10 bases. V shed 0 bases, J shed 2 bases, and the junction held 1 base outside the gene matches. The CDR3 length is 15 residues. CDR1 is SGHNT, CDR2 YYREEE, per germline (reference sequence).

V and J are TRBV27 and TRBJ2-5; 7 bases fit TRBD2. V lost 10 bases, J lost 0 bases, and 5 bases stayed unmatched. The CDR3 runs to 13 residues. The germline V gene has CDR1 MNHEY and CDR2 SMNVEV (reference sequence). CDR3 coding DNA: TGTGCCACCAGCGGGGAAAACCAAGAGACCCAGTACTTC. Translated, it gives CATSGENQETQYF.

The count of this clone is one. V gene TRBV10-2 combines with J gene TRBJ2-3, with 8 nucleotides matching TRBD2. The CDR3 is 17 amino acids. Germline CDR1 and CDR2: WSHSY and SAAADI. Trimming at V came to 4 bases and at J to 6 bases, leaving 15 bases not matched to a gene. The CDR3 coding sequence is TGCGCCAGCAGTGCAAACGGGGGGGCCTTTGGGACGGATACGCAGTATTTT. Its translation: CASSANGGAFGTDTQYF.

In DNA, the CDR3 is TGTGCCAGCAGTGCCCTTCCGGGACAAGGGAAAGAAAAACTGTTTTTT. Translating gives CASSALPGQGKEKLFF. V is TRBV6-1 and J is TRBJ1-4, with D perhaps TRBD1 (6 bases). The CDR3 loop spans 16 amino acids. Germline V lookup: CDR1 MNHNS, CDR2 SASEGT. Trimming stripped 4 bases from V and 8 bases from J, with 20 bases between.

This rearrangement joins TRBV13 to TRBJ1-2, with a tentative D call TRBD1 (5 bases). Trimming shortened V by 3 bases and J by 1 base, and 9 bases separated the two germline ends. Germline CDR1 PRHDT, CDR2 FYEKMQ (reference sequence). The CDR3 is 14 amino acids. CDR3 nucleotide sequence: TGTGCCAGCAGCTTTGGGGGGATTAACTATGGCTACACCTTC. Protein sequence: CASSFGGINYGYTF.

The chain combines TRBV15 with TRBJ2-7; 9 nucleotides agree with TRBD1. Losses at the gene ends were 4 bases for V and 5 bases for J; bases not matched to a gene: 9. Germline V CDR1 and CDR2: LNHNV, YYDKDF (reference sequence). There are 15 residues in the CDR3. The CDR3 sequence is CATSNSGTGTDEQYF. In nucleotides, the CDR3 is TGTGCCACCAGCAATTCCGGGACAGGGACCGACGAGCAGTACTTC.

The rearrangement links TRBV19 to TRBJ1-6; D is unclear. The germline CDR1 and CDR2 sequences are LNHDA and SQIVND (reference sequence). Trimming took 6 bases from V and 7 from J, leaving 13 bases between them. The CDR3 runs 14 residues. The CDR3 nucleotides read TGTGCCAGTAGAAGATCGGTGGAGAATTCACCCCTCCACTTT. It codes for CASRRSVENSPLHF. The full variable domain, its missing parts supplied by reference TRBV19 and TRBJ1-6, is DGGITQSPKYLFRKEGQNVTLSCEQNLNHDAMYWYRQDPGQGLRLIYYSQIVNDFQKGDIAEGYSVSREKKESFPLTVTSAQKNPTAFYLCASRRSVENSPLHFGNGTRLTVT.